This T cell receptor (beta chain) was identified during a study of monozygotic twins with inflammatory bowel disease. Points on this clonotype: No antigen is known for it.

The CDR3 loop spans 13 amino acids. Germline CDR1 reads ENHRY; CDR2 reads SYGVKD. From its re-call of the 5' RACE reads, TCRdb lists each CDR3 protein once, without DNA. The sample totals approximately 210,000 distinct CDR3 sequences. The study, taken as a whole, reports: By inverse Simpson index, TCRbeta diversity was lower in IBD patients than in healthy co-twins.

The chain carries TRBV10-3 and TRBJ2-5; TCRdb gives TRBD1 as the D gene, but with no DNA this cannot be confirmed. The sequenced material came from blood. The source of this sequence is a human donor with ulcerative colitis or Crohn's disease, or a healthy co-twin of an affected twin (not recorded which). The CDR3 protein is CAISQIRGETQYF.